What follows are 7 T cell receptor beta chains derived from one specimen sequenced in a study of Ad26.COV2.S vaccination and SARS-CoV-2 variants. The repertoire was sequenced with immunoSEQ multiplex PCR; TCRdb's copy has only in-frame clones and lacks some. Among hundreds of thousands of clones listed, around 89% were seen once. Treatment reported: roughly 20 received Ad26.COV2.S at low or high dose, single or two shots; about 5 received placebo; per-sample allocation not given. Sampling was performed 63 days after the first vaccine or placebo injection. Sequences were derived from peripheral blood, sampled in a trial of Ad26.COV2.S vaccine versus placebo. These receptors were taken from a person between 18 and 60 years old who received the Ad26.COV2.S COVID-19 vaccine or a placebo.

This chain joins TRBV6-5 and TRBJ2-7; 9 nucleotides agree with TRBD1. After removal of 5 bases from V and 7 bases from J, the junction contained 12 bases not matched to a gene. This CDR3 is 15 amino acids long. Germline V gene data show CDR1 as MNHEY and CDR2 as SVGAGI. CDR3 sequence: CASSTWDREAREQYF. The CDR3 DNA sequence: TGTGCCAGCAGTACTTGGGACAGGGAGGCGAGGGAGCAGTACTTC.

This clone appeared a single time. This rearrangement joins TRBV7-2 to TRBJ2-5; 9 bases are shared with TRBD2. Trimming at V came to 1 base and at J to 1 base, leaving 4 bases not matched to a gene. The CDR3 loop spans 16 amino acids. Germline CDR1 SGHTA, CDR2 FQGNSA. This CDR3 reads CASSLVSGSSQETQYF. The CDR3, as DNA: TGTGCCAGCAGCTTAGTTAGCGGGAGCTCCCAAGAGACCCAGTACTTC. The full variable domain, rest sourced from reference TRBV7-2 and TRBJ2-5, is GAGVSQSPSNKVTEKGKDVELRCDPISGHTALYWYRQSLGQGLEFLIYFQGNSAPDKSGLPSDRFSAERTGGSVSTLTIQRTQQEDSAVYLCASSLVSGSSQETQYFGPGTRLLVL.

This sequence joins TRBV20-1 and TRBJ2-1; no reliable D call. V dropped 3 bases and J dropped 10 bases, with 10 bases sitting between them. Looked up from germline, CDR1 is DFQATT and CDR2 is SNEGSKA (reference sequence). The CDR3 has 11 residues. The CDR3 reads CSARSKVEQFF. In DNA form, the CDR3 reads TGCAGTGCTAGGAGTAAGGTGGAGCAGTTCTTC.

The genes are TRBV4-2 and TRBJ2-7, with 10 bases fitting TRBD1. The ends lost 1 base at V and 4 bases at J; junction bases unmatched: 10. The length of the CDR3 is 17 residues. Germline CDR1 LGHNA, CDR2 YNFKEQ. DNA of the CDR3: TGTGCCAGCAGCCAAGGGGCGGGACAGGGGATCTCATACGAGCAGTACTTC. It specifies CASSQGAGQGISYEQYF.

The chain has TRBV2 and TRBJ1-1, with a possible D match to TRBD1 (5 bases). Trimming cost V 2 bases and J 5 bases, with 15 bases left between them. CDR1 is SNHLY and CDR2 is FYNNEI in the germline V gene. The length of the CDR3 is 15 residues. The CDR3 loop is CASSESLRGRTEAFF. The CDR3, as DNA: TGTGCCAGCAGTGAAAGTCTAAGGGGAAGGACTGAAGCTTTCTTT.

The V call is TRBV19, the J call TRBJ2-7; the match to TRBD1 covers 10 bases. The CDR3 has 15 residues. V shed 6 bases and J 4 bases; nucleotides not matched to a gene: 9. Germline-derived CDR1 and CDR2 are LNHDA and SQIVND (reference sequence). CDR3 sequence (DNA): TGTGCCAGTAGGGGGAAGGGGACAGGGGTTTACGAGCAGTACTTC. Translation: CASRGKGTGVYEQYF.

V gene TRBV18 combines with J gene TRBJ1-1; 8 bases match TRBD1. Germline V gives CDR1 KGHSH, CDR2 LQKENI. The CDR3 runs 13 residues. Trimming cost V 5 bases and J 5 bases; bases outside gene matches: 4. The DNA of the CDR3 is TGTGCCAGCTCAGGACAGGGACTTACTGAAGCTTTCTTT. Translating it yields CASSGQGLTEAFF.